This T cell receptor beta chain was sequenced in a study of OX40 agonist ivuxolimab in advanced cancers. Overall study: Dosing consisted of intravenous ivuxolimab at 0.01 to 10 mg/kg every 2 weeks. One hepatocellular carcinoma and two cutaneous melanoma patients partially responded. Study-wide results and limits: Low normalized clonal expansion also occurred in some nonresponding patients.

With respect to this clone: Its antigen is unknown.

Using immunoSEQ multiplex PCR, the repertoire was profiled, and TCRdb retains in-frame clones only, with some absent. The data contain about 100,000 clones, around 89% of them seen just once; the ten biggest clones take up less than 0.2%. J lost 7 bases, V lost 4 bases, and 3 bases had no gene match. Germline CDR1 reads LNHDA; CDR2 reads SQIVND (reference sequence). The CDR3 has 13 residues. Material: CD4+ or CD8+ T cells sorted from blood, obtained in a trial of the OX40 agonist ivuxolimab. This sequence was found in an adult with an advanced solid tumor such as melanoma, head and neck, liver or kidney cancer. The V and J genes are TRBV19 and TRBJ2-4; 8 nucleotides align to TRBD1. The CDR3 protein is CASSTGQGNIQYF. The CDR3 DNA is TGTGCCAGTAGTACAGGACAGGGTAACATTCAGTACTTC.